The rows below give T cell receptor beta chains drawn from one sample of a study of follicular helper T cells after annual influenza vaccination. TCRdb keeps only in-frame clones here, not all; method: immunoSEQ multiplex PCR. This table holds about 10,000 clones, about 85% found once. The sample in question was CXCR5- memory CD4+ T cells sorted from blood, obtained 7 days after influenza vaccination. These receptors originate from an adult who received the influenza vaccine. Each CDR3 is given with its conserved first and last residue. D genes are given only for firm matches. Size is stated for part of the rows, as once, few or many counts, or as a class when the clone is expanded.

j_call v_call clone_size d_call cdr3_nt cdr3_aa
TRBJ1-1 TRBV4-2 . . TGTGCCAGCAGCCAAGATTTAAGGGCAGGTATAGGTCCTGAAGCTTTCTTT CASSQDLRAGIGPEAFF
TRBJ2-7 TRBV5-5 . . TGTGCCAGCAGAGAAGGAGAAGTTCACTACGAGCAGTACTTC CASREGEVHYEQYF
TRBJ2-5 TRBV7-8 . . TGTGCCAGCAGCTTCCAGACCGGTTCCGAGACCCAGTACTTC CASSFQTGSETQYF
TRBJ2-7 TRBV9 . . TGTGCCAGCAGCGTAGATACGGCCGTGACCTACGAGCAGTACTTC CASSVDTAVTYEQYF
TRBJ2-7 TRBV28 few . TGTGCCAGCAGTTTCGTGGCCGCACTTAACTACGAGCAGTACTTC CASSFVAALNYEQYF
TRBJ1-1 TRBV5-1 . TRBD1 TGCGCCAGCAGCTCGACAGGGGCTGAAGCTTTCTTT CASSSTGAEAFF
TRBJ2-2 TRBV9 . TRBD2 TGTGCCAGCAGCGTAGGACTAGCGGGGAACACCGGGGAGCTGTTTTTT CASSVGLAGNTGELFF
TRBJ2-7 TRBV4-2 . TRBD2 TGTGCCAGCAGTCTGGAGACTAGCGGGGGGACCTACGAGCAGTACTTC CASSLETSGGTYEQYF
TRBJ2-5 TRBV4-3 . . TGCGCCAGCAGTTATGCAGTATCGGACGGGGAGACCCAGTACTTC CASSYAVSDGETQYF
TRBJ1-2 TRBV5-4 . . TGTGCCAGCAGCTTTGGGGGGGGAGGGAGTAACTATGGCTACACCTTC CASSFGGGGSNYGYTF
TRBJ2-1 TRBV30 . . TGTGCCTGGAGTGAACGGCTAGGCGGTGAGCAGTTCTTC CAWSERLGGEQFF
TRBJ1-1 TRBV18 few TRBD1 TGTGCCAGCTCACCCGACAGGGACACTGAAGCTTTCTTT CASSPDRDTEAFF
TRBJ2-7 TRBV5-5 . . TGTGCCAGCAGCTCCTCGGGGGCGGAGCAGTACTTC CASSSSGAEQYF
TRBJ2-1 TRBV4-3 once TRBD1 TGCGCCAGCAGCCAAGGGACAGGGCCGTACAATGAGCAGTTCTTC CASSQGTGPYNEQFF
TRBJ1-4 TRBV19 once TRBD1 TGTGCCAGTATCGGGACAGCTAATGAAAAACTGTTTTTT CASIGTANEKLFF
TRBJ1-1 TRBV6-5 . TRBD1 TGTGCCAGCAGCCGCTTCGGGACAGGGAACACTGAAGCTTTCTTT CASSRFGTGNTEAFF
TRBJ1-1 TRBV2 few . TGTGCCAGCAGTATCCTAAGGAACACTGAAGCTTTCTTT CASSILRNTEAFF
TRBJ1-2 TRBV29-1 . TRBD1 TGCAGCGTCTCCGGGACAGGGTCCAACTATGGCTACACCTTC CSVSGTGSNYGYTF
TRBJ1-2 TRBV5-6 . . TGTGCCAGCAGCCCGACAGGTTTTAACTATGGCTACACCTTC CASSPTGFNYGYTF
TRBJ1-2 TRBV29-1 . TRBD1 TGCAGCGTTGCCCCCCTGGACAGGATGAACTATGGCTACACCTTC CSVAPLDRMNYGYTF
TRBJ2-5 TRBV4-3 . . TGCGCCAGCAGCCGGCTTATTGGGGTGGAAGAGACCCAGTACTTC CASSRLIGVEETQYF
TRBJ1-1 TRBV28 once TRBD1 TGTGCCACCACCGGGACAGGGGGCGTTTGGACTGAAGCTTTCTTT CATTGTGGVWTEAFF